The T cell receptor (beta chain) described here comes from a study of technical replicates of blood from four donors. This CDR3 region has 14 residues. In germline, CDR1 is MDHEN, CDR2 SYDVKM. Trimming took off 5 bases at V and 11 bases at J, with 19 bases between the two ends. Assay: immunoSEQ multiplex PCR; the TCRdb copy retains only in-frame clones and omits some. The sample has roughly 14,000 clones; approximately 88% are singletons. V gene TRBV28 combines with J gene TRBJ1-5, with TRBD1 as a possible D gene (6 bases). The sample consisted of PBMCs. This TCR derives from a human donor in good health. The chain's CDR3 is CASSIQQGSGSQHF. In DNA, the CDR3 is TGTGCCAGCAGTATCCAACAGGGATCGGGATCCCAGCATTTT.